This T cell receptor (beta chain) is drawn from a study of identifying expanded T cells in peripheral blood. Broader study findings: Clone count variance between approximately 2-week samples rose with total template count.

In the case of this clone: Its cognate antigen is unknown.

The assay was immunoSEQ multiplex PCR, and TCRdb's table has in-frame clones only and misses some. The table includes 100,000 or so clones, around 88% detected once. Healthy donors had no documented immune events, such as infections, while sampled. This receptor was taken from a person aged 18-69 years in good health. Sequenced material: blood.

CDR3 sequence: CASSPRTSGGREETQYF. The DNA for the CDR3 is TGTGCCAGCTCACCGCGGACTAGCGGGGGCCGGGAAGAGACCCAGTACTTC. This chain connects TRBV18 to TRBJ2-5; 13 bases agree with TRBD2. CDR1 and CDR2 from the germline V gene are KGHSH and LQKENI. The V segment lost 3 bases and the J segment 3 bases; nucleotides outside the gene matches: 7. CDR3 length: 17 amino acids.